The T cell receptor (beta chain) described here comes from a study of blood T cell repertoires in COVID-19. Study-level information: Researchers got acute and convalescent COVID-19 samples from the United States, Italy and Spain.

This clone has only a few counts. As originally analysed: Cell counts per sample came from amplifying reference gene primers. Sequencing used immunoSEQ multiplex PCR; TCRdb keeps in-frame clones, though not all of them. V, J and clone size were drawn from that table, and D and trimming were deduced from the DNA. This repertoire shows roughly 230,000 clones, approximately 83% found once; its top ten account for less than 6.5%. Deletions cut 7 bases from V and 5 bases from J, with 13 bases between. CDR3 length: 13 residues. Germline values: CDR1 LNHDA, CDR2 SQIVND (reference sequence). Sequencing was carried out using peripheral blood. The receptor was isolated from a human donor in a cohort sampled during active COVID-19. The chain uses TRBV19 and TRBJ2-3, with D possibly being TRBD1 (6 bases). The CDR3 bases are TGTGCCAGTACTTGGGGGCATGAAGATACGCAGTATTTT. Its protein is CASTWGHEDTQYF.